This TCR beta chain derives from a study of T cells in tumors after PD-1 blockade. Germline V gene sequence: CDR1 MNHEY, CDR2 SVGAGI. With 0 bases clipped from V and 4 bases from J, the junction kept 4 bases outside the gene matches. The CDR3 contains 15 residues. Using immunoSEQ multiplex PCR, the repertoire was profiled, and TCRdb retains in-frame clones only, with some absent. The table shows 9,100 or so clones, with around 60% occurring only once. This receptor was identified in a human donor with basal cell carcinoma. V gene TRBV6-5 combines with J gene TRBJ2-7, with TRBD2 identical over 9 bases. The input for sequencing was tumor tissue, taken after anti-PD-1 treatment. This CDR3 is CASSYSASGVYEQYF. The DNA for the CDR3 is TGTGCCAGCAGTTACTCGGCTAGCGGGGTGTACGAGCAGTACTTC.